Ten or more counts support the clone carrying this T cell receptor (beta chain). Antigen specificity is unknown. CDR1 is MNHEY, CDR2 SMNVEV, per germline (reference sequence). V shed 6 bases and J shed 2 bases, with 13 bases lying between them. The CDR3 sequence is 14 residues long. Indicated time point: newly diagnosed GD, antithyroid drugs for less than 3 months. The TCR library was made from RNA that had been extracted from PBMCs in TRIzol. This specimen belongs to a study of regulatory T cells in long-lasting Graves disease. General study findings and limits: The study found lower TCR diversity in persistent Graves' patients than in newly diagnosed ones.

Arm-PCR of CDR3 regions with iRepertoire HTBI primers generated TCR beta libraries. TCRdb re-analysed the multiplex PCR reads in MiXCR, keeping a single row per CDR3 protein. The sample lists hundreds of thousands of distinct CDR3 sequences, 18% occurring once. Specimen: peripheral blood mononuclear cells (PBMCs), collected at new diagnosis, from a patient treated with antithyroid drugs. The receptor comes from a female donor with Graves disease. V usage is TRBV27 and J usage is TRBJ1-2; D is possibly TRBD1 (6 bases). CDR3 coding DNA: TGTGCCAGCAGGTCCCCGACAGGCAACTATGGCTACACCTTC. Its protein is CASRSPTGNYGYTF.